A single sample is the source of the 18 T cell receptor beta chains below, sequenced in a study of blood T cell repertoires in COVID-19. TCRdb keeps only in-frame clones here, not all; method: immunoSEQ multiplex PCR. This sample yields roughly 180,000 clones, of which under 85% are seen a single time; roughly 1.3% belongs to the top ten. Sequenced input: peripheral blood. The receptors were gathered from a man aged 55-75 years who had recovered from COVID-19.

CDR3: CASGLVLYEQYF. CDR3 DNA: TGTGCTAGTGGTTTGGTCCTTTACGAGCAGTACTTC. This rearrangement joins TRBV12-5 to TRBJ2-7; D is uncertain. CDR3 length: 12 residues. CDR1 LGHNT and CDR2 FRNRAP come from the germline V gene. Trimming removed 0 bases from V and 4 bases from J, with 4 bases in between.

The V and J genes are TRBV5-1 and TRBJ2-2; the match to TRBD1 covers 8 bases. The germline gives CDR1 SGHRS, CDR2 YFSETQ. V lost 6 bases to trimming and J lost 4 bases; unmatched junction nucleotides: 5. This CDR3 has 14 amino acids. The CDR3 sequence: CASTGTGFTGELFF. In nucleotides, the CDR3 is TGCGCCAGCACCGGGACAGGCTTCACCGGGGAGCTGTTTTTT.

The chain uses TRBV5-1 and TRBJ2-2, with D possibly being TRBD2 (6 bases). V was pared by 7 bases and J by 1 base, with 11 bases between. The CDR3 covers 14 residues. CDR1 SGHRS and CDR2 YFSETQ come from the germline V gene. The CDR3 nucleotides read TGCGCCAGCTTCCTAGCGCAGAACACCGGGGAGCTGTTTTTT. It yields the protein CASFLAQNTGELFF.

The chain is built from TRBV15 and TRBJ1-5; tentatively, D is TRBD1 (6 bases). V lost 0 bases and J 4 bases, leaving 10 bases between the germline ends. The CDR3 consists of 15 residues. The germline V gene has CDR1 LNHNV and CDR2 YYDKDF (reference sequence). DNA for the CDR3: TGTGCCACCAGCAGAGATCAGGGGACGAATCAGCCCCAGCATTTT. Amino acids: CATSRDQGTNQPQHF.

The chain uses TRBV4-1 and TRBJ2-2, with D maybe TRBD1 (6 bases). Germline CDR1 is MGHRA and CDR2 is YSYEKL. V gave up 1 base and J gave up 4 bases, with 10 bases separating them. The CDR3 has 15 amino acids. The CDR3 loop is CASSQGGRGTGELFF. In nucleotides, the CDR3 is TGCGCCAGCAGCCAAGGGGGGCGAGGCACCGGGGAGCTGTTTTTT.

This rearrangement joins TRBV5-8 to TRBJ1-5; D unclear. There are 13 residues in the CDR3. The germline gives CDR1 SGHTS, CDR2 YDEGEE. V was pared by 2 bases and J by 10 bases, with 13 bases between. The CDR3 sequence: CASSLASIRPQHF. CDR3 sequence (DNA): TGTGCCAGCAGCTTAGCCTCCATTCGACCCCAGCATTTT.

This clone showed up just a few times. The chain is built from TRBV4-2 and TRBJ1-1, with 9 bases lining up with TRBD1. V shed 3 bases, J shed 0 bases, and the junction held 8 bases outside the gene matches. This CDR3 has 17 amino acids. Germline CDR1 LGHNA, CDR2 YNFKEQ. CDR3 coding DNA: TGTGCCAGCAGCCAGGTCCCGGGACAGGGAATGAACACTGAAGCTTTCTTT. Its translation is CASSQVPGQGMNTEAFF.

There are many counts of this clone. The CDR3 coding sequence is TGTGCCAGCAAGATCACAGGGGGCGAGGGCACTGAAGCTTTCTTT. It yields the protein CASKITGGEGTEAFF. This sequence joins TRBV6-6 and TRBJ1-1; 9 positions match TRBD1. V gave up 7 bases and J gave up 4 bases; unmatched junction bases: 10. CDR3 size: 15 residues. Germline-derived CDR1 and CDR2 are MNHNY and SVGAGI (reference sequence).

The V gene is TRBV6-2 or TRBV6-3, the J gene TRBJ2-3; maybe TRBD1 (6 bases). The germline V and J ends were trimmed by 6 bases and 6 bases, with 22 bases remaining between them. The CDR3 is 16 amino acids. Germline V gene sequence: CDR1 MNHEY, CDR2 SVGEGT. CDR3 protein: CASSQIHDRLLDTQYF. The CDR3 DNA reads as TGTGCCAGCAGCCAAATCCACGACAGGTTACTGGATACGCAGTATTTT.

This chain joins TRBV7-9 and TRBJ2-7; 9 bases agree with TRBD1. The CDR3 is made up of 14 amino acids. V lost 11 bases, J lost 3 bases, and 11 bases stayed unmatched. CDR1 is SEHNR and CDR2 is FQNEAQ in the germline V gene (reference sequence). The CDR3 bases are TGTGCCGGAAGCCGGGACAGGGACCACTACGAGCAGTACTTC. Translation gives CAGSRDRDHYEQYF.

This chain's CDR3 is CSASQRAYQPQHF. The DNA for the CDR3 is TGCAGTGCTAGTCAGAGGGCTTATCAGCCCCAGCATTTT. The chain recombines TRBV20-1 with TRBJ1-5; D gene uncertain. Trimming removed 3 bases from V and 5 bases from J, with 11 bases in between. Germline lookup yields CDR1 DFQATT and CDR2 SNEGSKA (reference sequence). The CDR3 length is 13 residues.

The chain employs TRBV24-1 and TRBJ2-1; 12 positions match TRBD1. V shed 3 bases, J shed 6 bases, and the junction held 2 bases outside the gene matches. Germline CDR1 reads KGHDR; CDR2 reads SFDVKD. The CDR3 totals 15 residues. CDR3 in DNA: TGTGCCACCAGTGATGCGGGACAGGGGGCCAATGAGCAGTTCTTC. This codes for CATSDAGQGANEQFF.

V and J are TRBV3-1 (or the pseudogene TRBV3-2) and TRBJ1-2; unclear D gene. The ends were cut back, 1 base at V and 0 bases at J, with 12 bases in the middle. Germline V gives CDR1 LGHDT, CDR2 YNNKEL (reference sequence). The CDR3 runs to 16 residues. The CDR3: CASSQAVIGANYGYTF. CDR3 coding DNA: TGTGCCAGCAGCCAAGCCGTTATAGGAGCTAACTATGGCTACACCTTC.

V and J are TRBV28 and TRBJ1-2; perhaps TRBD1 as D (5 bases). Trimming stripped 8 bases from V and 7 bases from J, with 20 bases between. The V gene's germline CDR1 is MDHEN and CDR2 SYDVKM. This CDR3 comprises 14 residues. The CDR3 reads CASAPPLGGSGYTF. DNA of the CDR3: TGTGCCAGCGCCCCACCGTTGGGGGGAAGTGGCTACACCTTC.

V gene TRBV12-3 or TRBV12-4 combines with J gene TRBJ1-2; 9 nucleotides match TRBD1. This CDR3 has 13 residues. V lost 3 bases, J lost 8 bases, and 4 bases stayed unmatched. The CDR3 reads CASSFGTGSGYTF. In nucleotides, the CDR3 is TGTGCCAGCAGTTTCGGGACAGGGAGCGGCTACACCTTC.

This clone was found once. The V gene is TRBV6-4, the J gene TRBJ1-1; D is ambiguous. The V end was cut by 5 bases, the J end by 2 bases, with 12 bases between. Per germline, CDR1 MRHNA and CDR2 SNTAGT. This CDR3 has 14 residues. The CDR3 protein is CASSLYSGNTEAFF. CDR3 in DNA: TGTGCCAGCAGTCTTTACAGTGGTAACACTGAAGCTTTCTTT.

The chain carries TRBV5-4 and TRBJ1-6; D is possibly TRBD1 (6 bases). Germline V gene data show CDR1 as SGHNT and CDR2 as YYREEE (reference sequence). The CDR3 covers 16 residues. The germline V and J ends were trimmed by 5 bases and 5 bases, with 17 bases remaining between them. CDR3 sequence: CASRLIGGFDNSPLHF. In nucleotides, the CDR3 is TGTGCCAGCAGACTCATAGGGGGTTTCGATAATTCACCCCTCCACTTT.

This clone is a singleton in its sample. CDR3 in DNA: TGTGCCAGCAGCCGGCAGGGGAACTATGGCTACACCTTC. It codes for CASSRQGNYGYTF. The chain has TRBV14 and TRBJ1-2, with D maybe TRBD1 (6 bases). The CDR3 has 13 residues. V shed 4 bases and J shed 2 bases, with 8 bases lying between them. From germline, CDR1 is SGHDN and CDR2 FVKESK.